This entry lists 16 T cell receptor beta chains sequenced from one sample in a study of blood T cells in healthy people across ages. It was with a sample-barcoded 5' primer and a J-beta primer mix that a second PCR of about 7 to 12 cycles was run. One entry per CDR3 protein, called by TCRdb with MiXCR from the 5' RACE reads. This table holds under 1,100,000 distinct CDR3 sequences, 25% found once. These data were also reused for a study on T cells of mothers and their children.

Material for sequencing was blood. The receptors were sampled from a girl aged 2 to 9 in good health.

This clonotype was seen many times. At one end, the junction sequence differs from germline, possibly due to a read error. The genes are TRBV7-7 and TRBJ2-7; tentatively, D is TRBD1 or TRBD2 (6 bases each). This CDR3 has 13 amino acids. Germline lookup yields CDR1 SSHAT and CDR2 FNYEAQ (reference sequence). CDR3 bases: TGTGCTAGCAGCTCGGGGGCCGGCTCCGAGCAGTACTTC. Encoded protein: CASSSGAGSEQYF.

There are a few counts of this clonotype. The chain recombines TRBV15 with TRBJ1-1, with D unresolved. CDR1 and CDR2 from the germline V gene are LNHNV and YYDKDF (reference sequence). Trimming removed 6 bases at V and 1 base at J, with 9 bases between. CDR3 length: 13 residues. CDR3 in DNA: TGTGCCACCAGTCCGGGGAGGAACACTGAAGCTTTCTTT. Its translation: CATSPGRNTEAFF.

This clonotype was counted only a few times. The CDR3 loop reads CASSRRRDRGRETQYF. CDR3 coding DNA: TGTGCCAGCAGTCGACGACGGGACAGGGGGAGAGAGACCCAGTACTTC. The rearrangement uses TRBV12-3 or TRBV12-4 and TRBJ2-5, with TRBD1 matching over 11 bases. The CDR3 contains 16 residues. V shed 5 bases, J shed 4 bases, and the junction held 9 bases outside the gene matches.

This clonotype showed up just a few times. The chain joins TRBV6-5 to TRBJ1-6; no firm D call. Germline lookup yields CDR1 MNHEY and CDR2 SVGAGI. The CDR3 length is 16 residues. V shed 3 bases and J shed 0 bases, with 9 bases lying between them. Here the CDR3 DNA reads TGTGCCAGCAGTTATTTTGCTAGCTCCTATAATTCACCCCTCCACTTT. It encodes CASSYFASSYNSPLHF.

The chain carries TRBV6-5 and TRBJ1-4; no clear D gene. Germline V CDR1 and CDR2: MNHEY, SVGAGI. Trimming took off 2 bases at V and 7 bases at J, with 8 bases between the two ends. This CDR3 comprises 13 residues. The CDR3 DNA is TGTGCCAGCAGTTACGGGGATACTGAAAAACTGTTTTTT. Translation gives CASSYGDTEKLFF.

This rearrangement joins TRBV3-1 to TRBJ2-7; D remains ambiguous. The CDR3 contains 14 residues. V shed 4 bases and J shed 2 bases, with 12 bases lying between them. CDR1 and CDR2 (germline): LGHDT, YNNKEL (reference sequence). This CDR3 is CASSPSENTYEQYF. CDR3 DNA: TGTGCCAGCAGCCCCTCAGAAAATACCTACGAGCAGTACTTC.

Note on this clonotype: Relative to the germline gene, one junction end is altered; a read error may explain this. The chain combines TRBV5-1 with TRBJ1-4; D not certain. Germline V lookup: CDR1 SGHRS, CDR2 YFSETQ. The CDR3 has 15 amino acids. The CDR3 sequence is CASSLDGMTNEKLFF. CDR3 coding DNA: TGCGCCAGTAGCTTGGATGGAATGACTAATGAAAAACTGTTTTTT.

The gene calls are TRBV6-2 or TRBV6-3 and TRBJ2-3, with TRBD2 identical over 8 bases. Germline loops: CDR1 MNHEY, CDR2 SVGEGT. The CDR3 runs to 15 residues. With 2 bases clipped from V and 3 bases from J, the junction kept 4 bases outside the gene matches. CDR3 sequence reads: CASSYQRELTDTQYF. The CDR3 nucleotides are TGTGCCAGCAGTTACCAGCGGGAGTTAACAGATACGCAGTATTTT.

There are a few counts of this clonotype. The CDR3 nucleotides are TGTGCCAGCAGCGTCTCCCTTAATTCACCCCTCCACTTT. Residues: CASSVSLNSPLHF. The chain uses TRBV9 and TRBJ1-6; D is uncertain. V was clipped by 2 bases and J by 6 bases, with 6 bases between them. Germline V gene data show CDR1 as SGDLS and CDR2 as YYNGEE. This CDR3 comprises 13 residues.

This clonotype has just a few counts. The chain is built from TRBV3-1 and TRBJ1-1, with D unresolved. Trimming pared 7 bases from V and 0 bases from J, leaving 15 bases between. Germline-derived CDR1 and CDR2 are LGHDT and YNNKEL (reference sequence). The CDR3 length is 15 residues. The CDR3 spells CASTHLGNLNTEAFF. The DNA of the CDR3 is TGTGCCAGCACCCACCTGGGGAACTTGAACACTGAAGCTTTCTTT.

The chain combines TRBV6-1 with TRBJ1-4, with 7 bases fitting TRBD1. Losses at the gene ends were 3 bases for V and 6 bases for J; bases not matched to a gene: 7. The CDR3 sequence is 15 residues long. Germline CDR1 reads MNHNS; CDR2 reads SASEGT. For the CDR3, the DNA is TGTGCCAGCAGTGATCTTTACCAGGGGGATGAAAAACTGTTTTTT. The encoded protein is CASSDLYQGDEKLFF.

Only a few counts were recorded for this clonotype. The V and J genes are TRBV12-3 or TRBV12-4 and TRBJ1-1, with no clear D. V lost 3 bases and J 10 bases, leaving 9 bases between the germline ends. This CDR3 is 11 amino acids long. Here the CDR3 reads CASSLGSGAFF. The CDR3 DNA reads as TGTGCCAGCAGTTTGGGTTCGGGAGCTTTCTTT.

Written as DNA, the CDR3 is TGCAGTGCTTATCCGGGGCCCACCACTGAAGCTTTCTTT. Its protein product is CSAYPGPTTEAFF. The rearrangement links TRBV20-1 to TRBJ1-1; a possible D gene is TRBD1 (5 bases). Germline CDR1 reads DFQATT; CDR2 reads SNEGSKA (reference sequence). The CDR3 covers 13 residues. V was clipped by 5 bases and J by 4 bases, with 14 bases between them.

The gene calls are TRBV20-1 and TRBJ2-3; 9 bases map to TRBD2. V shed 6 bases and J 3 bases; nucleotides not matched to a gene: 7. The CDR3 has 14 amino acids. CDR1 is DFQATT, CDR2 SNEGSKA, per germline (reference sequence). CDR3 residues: CSAPAGGPTDTQYF. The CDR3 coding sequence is TGCAGTGCCCCTGCGGGAGGGCCAACAGATACGCAGTATTTT.

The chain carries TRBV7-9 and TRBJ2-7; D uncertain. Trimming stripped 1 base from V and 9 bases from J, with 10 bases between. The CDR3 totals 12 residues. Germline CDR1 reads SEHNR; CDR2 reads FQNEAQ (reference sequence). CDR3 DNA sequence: TGTGCCAGCAGCTTAGATGGTGGATGGCAGTACTTC. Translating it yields CASSLDGGWQYF.

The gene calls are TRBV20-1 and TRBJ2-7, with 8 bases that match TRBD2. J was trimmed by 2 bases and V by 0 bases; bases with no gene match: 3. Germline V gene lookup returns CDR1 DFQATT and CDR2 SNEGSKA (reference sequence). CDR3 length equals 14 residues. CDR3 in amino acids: CSAREKRGTYEQYF. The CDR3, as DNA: TGCAGTGCTAGAGAAAAGCGGGGGACCTACGAGCAGTACTTC.